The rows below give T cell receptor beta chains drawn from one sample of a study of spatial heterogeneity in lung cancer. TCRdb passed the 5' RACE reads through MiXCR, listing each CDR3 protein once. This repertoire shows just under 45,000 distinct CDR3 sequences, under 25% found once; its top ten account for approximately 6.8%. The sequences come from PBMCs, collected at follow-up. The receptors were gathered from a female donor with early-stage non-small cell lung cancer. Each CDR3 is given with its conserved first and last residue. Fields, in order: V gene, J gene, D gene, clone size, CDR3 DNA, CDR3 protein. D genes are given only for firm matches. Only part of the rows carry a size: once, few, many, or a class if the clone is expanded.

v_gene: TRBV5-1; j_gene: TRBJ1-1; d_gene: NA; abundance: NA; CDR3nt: TGCGCCAGCAGCTTCAGCTCCTTGGGGAACACTGAAGCTTTCTTT; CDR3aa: CASSFSSLGNTEAFF
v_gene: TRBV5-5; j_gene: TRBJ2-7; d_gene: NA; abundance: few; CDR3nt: TGTGCCAGCAGCTTGTCATGGCTTCGCGAGCAGTACTTC; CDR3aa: CASSLSWLREQYF
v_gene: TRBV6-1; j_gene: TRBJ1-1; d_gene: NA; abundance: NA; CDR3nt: TGTGCCAGCAGTGAAGCAGGACGCGCTGAAGCTTTCTTT; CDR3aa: CASSEAGRAEAFF
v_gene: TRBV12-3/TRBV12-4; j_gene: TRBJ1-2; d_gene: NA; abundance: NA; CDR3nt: TGTGCCAGCAGTCCTAGGGACTATGGCTACACCTTC; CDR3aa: CASSPRDYGYTF
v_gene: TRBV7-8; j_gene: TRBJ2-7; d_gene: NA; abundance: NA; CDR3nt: TGTGCCAGCAGCTGGGGGCAGGGAAGTAACAACGAGCAGTACTTC; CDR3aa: CASSWGQGSNNEQYF
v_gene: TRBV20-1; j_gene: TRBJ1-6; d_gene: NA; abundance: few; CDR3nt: TGCAGTGCTGCCGATCGGGGGTCACCCCTCCACTTT; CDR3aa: CSAADRGSPLHF
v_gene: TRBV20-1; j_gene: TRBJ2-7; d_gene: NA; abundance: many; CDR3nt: TGCAGTGCTAGCCTCCAGGGTCTTGGTTACGAGCAGTACTTC; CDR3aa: CSASLQGLGYEQYF
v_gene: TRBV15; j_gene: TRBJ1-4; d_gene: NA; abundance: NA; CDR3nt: TGTGCCACCAGCAGAGATTTGGAAGAAAAACTGTTTTTT; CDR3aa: CATSRDLEEKLFF
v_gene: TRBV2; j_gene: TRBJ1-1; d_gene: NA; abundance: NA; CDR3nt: TGTGCCAGCAGTGAATCCAGGATGAACACTGAAGCTTTCTTT; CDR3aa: CASSESRMNTEAFF
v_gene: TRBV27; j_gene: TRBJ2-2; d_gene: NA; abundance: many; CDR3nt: TGTGCCAGCAGTTTATGGGTGGTCGGTACGAACACCGGGGAGCTGTTTTTT; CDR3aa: CASSLWVVGTNTGELFF
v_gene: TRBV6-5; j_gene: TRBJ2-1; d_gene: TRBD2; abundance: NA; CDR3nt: TGTGCCAGCAGTATACTAGCGGGAGGGGTCAATGAGCAGTTCTTC; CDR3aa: CASSILAGGVNEQFF
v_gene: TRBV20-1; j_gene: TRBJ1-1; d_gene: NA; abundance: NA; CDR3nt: TGCAGTGCTAGAGCTAATCAGAACACTGAAGCTTTCTTT; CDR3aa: CSARANQNTEAFF
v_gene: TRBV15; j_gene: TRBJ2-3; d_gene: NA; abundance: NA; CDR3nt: TGTGCCACCAGCAGAGCTAAGGATACGCAGTATTTT; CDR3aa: CATSRAKDTQYF
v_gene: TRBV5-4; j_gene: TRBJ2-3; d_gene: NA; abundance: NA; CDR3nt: TGTGCCAGCAGCCCGTGGACGGTGACAGATACGCAGTATTTT; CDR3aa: CASSPWTVTDTQYF
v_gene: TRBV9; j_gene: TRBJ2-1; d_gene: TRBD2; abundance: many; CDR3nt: TGTGCCAGCAGCGTAGTGCGGGAGGGAAACAATGAGCAGTTCTTC; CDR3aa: CASSVVREGNNEQFF
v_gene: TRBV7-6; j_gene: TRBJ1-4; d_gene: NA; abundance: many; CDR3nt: TGTGCCAGCAGCTTAGCTCGTGAGGGGAATAATGAAAAACTGTTTTTT; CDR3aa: CASSLAREGNNEKLFF
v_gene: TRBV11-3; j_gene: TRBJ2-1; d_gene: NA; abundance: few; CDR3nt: TGTGCCAGCAGCCCGGGTTTCTACAATGAGCAGTTCTTC; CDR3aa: CASSPGFYNEQFF
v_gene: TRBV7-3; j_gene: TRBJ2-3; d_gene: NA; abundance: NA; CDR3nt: TGTGCCAGCAGCTTAACTGGGGATAGCACAGATACGCAGTATTTT; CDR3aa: CASSLTGDSTDTQYF